Listed here are 21 T cell receptor beta chains from one sample, sequenced in a study of T cell responses to AZD1222 COVID-19 vaccine. The table came from immunoSEQ multiplex PCR; TCRdb's copy has only in-frame clones and leaves some out. The sample lists roughly 120,000 clones; 80% to 90% were seen once. The sequencing here drew on peripheral blood, taken on day 0 of AZD1222 vaccination. Receptor source: an adult in good health.

This chain uses TRBV27 with TRBJ1-1; perhaps TRBD1 as D (5 bases). CDR1 and CDR2 from the germline V gene are MNHEY and SMNVEV (reference sequence). This CDR3 is 12 amino acids long. Trimming left V 4 bases short and J 10 bases short, with 13 bases between. This chain's CDR3 is CASSSAGWGAFF. In DNA form, the CDR3 reads TGTGCCAGCAGTTCAGCAGGGTGGGGAGCTTTCTTT.

The rearrangement links TRBV5-1 to TRBJ1-6, with TRBD1 as a possible D gene (5 bases). V lost 1 base and J lost 5, with 19 bases in between. CDR1 SGHRS and CDR2 YFSETQ come from the germline V gene. The CDR3 length is 18 residues. The DNA for the CDR3 is TGCGCCAGCAGCTTGATGGGGGGTCGTCGGATCGATAATTCACCCCTCCACTTT. Its translation: CASSLMGGRRIDNSPLHF.

The V gene is TRBV19, the J gene TRBJ1-2, with D possibly being TRBD1 (6 bases). CDR3 length equals 14 residues. Germline CDR1 is LNHDA and CDR2 is SQIVND (reference sequence). With 7 bases removed from V and 3 bases from J, the gap between germline ends came to 15 bases. CDR3 amino acids: CASTLGGLDYGYTF. CDR3 DNA: TGTGCCAGTACCCTGGGGGGGCTGGACTATGGCTACACCTTC.

The chain is built from TRBV2 and TRBJ1-2, with no clear D. The CDR3 has 13 amino acids. V lost 1 base, J lost 5 bases, and 8 bases lay in between. Looked up from germline, CDR1 is SNHLY and CDR2 is FYNNEI. The CDR3 is CASSEGGSYGYTF. The CDR3 DNA sequence: TGTGCCAGCAGTGAAGGCGGTTCATATGGCTACACCTTC. The entire variable domain, with the rest obtained from reference TRBV2 and TRBJ1-2, is as follows: EPEVTQTPSHQVTQMGQEVILRCVPISNHLYFYWYRQILGQKVEFLVSFYNNEISEKSEIFDDQFSVERPDGSNFTLKIRSTKLEDSAMYFCASSEGGSYGYTFGSGTRLTVV.

The chain uses TRBV9 and TRBJ1-2; 7 nucleotides agree with TRBD1. J lost 4 bases, V lost 0 bases, and 6 bases had no gene match. Looked up from germline, CDR1 is SGDLS and CDR2 is YYNGEE. CDR3 length: 15 residues. In nucleotides, the CDR3 is TGTGCCAGCAGCGTAGCGACAGGGTCTTTCTATGGCTACACCTTC. Translated, it gives CASSVATGSFYGYTF.

CDR3 coding DNA: TGTGCCAGCTCACCCGACCGACAGGGGGATTCGACTGAAGCTTTCTTT. The encoded protein is CASSPDRQGDSTEAFF. The chain joins TRBV18 to TRBJ1-1; 9 bases line up with TRBD1. Germline CDR1 reads KGHSH; CDR2 reads LQKENI. CDR3 length: 16 amino acids. The ends lost 3 bases at V and 5 bases at J; junction bases unmatched: 10.

This chain connects TRBV10-3 to TRBJ2-7; D unresolved. The V end was cut by 0 bases, the J end by 4 bases, with 4 bases between. The CDR3 contains 12 residues. Germline V lookup: CDR1 ENHRY, CDR2 SYGVKD. CDR3 residues: CAISESLYEQYF. The CDR3 DNA follows: TGTGCCATCAGTGAGTCGCTATACGAGCAGTACTTC.

The chain recombines TRBV18 with TRBJ1-2; TRBD1 matches at 8 bases. CDR3 length equals 14 residues. V shed 3 bases, J shed 1 base, and the junction held 1 base outside the gene matches. Looked up from germline, CDR1 is KGHSH and CDR2 is LQKENI. This CDR3 reads CASSPGQDNYGYTF. DNA of the CDR3: TGTGCCAGCTCACCGGGACAGGATAACTATGGCTACACCTTC. Combining the CDR3 with reference TRBV18 and TRBJ1-2 gives the whole variable domain NAGVMQNPRHLVRRRGQEARLRCSPMKGHSHVYWYRQLPEEGLKFMVYLQKENIIDESGMPKERFSAEFPKEGPSILRIQQVVRGDSAAYFCASSPGQDNYGYTFGSGTRLTVV.

The chain joins TRBV6-5 to TRBJ1-2; D is unclear. The germline V and J ends were trimmed by 6 bases and 8 bases, with 19 bases remaining between them. Germline assignment: CDR1 MNHEY and CDR2 SVGAGI. This CDR3 is 14 amino acids long. The CDR3 region has the DNA TGTGCCAGCAGGGGTCAGGTGATTGGATACGGCTACACCTTC. It encodes CASRGQVIGYGYTF.

The CDR3 here is CASSSRDIPYEQYF. In nucleotides, the CDR3 is TGTGCCAGCAGCAGCCGGGACATCCCCTACGAGCAGTACTTC. J is TRBJ2-7 and V is TRBV13; tentatively, D is TRBD1 (6 bases). The CDR3 has 14 residues. Per the germline V gene, CDR1 is PRHDT and CDR2 is FYEKMQ (reference sequence). The V gene lost 5 bases and the J gene lost 2 bases, with 13 bases spanning the gap.

This chain's CDR3 is CASSLGQGDRPQHF. CDR3 nucleotide sequence: TGTGCCAGCAGCTTAGGACAGGGGGATAGGCCCCAGCATTTT. The chain is built from TRBV5-6 and TRBJ1-5; TRBD1 matches 10 bases. V was pared by 2 bases and J by 9 bases, with 5 bases of the junction left unmatched. Germline V gene lookup returns CDR1 SGHDT and CDR2 YYEEEE. The CDR3 is made up of 14 amino acids.

The chain links TRBV19 to TRBJ1-4; weak D call: TRBD1 (6 bases). Germline V gene sequence: CDR1 LNHDA, CDR2 SQIVND (reference sequence). V dropped 4 bases and J dropped 8 bases, with 8 bases sitting between them. The CDR3 is 12 residues long. CDR3 coding DNA: TGTGCCAGTAGTAAGAGGGGGGAAAAACTGTTTTTT. Protein sequence: CASSKRGEKLFF.

The chain employs TRBV20-1 and TRBJ1-2; D ambiguous. The V end lost 4 bases, the J end lost 6 bases, and 0 bases lay between the germline ends. CDR1 and CDR2 from the germline V gene are DFQATT and SNEGSKA (reference sequence). The CDR3 sequence is 8 residues long. CDR3 protein: CSANGYTF. Here the CDR3 DNA reads TGCAGTGCTAATGGCTACACCTTC.

This rearrangement joins TRBV4-3 to TRBJ2-1; 10 nucleotides align to TRBD1. The CDR3 spans 16 residues. V was clipped by 1 base and J by 1 base; unmatched bases: 1. Germline V gene data show CDR1 as LGHNA and CDR2 as YSLEER. The CDR3 sequence: CASSQAGQGSYNEQFF. The CDR3 nucleotides read TGCGCCAGCAGCCAAGCGGGACAGGGGTCCTACAATGAGCAGTTCTTC.

This clone was observed once. The V call is TRBV2, the J call TRBJ2-1, with TRBD2 identical over 9 bases. Germline V gene lookup returns CDR1 SNHLY and CDR2 FYNNEI. This CDR3 region has 16 residues. V lost 4 bases and J lost 0; bases outside the gene matches: 4. The CDR3 coding sequence is TGTGCCAGCAGTGGAAGACTAGCGGTCTCCTACAATGAGCAGTTCTTC. Translating gives CASSGRLAVSYNEQFF.

The chain has TRBV28 and TRBJ2-2; TRBD1 agrees at 9 bases. The CDR3 sequence is 16 residues long. V shed 1 base, J shed 4 bases, and the junction held 4 bases outside the gene matches. The germline gives CDR1 MDHEN, CDR2 SYDVKM. The CDR3 spells CASSLSGTGRTGELFF. CDR3 nucleotides: TGTGCCAGCAGTTTATCTGGGACAGGGCGCACCGGGGAGCTGTTTTTT.

V is TRBV7-9 and J is TRBJ1-5; a weak D match, TRBD1 (5 bases). V dropped 4 bases and J dropped 2 bases, with 18 bases sitting between them. This CDR3 contains 17 residues. Germline V gene sequence: CDR1 SEHNR, CDR2 FQNEAQ (reference sequence). CDR3 DNA: TGTGCCAGCAGCTCAGGACAAACCCTCCGAGGCAATCAGCCCCAGCATTTT. It specifies CASSSGQTLRGNQPQHF.

The chain joins TRBV5-1 to TRBJ1-2; D gene ambiguous. The CDR3 runs 14 residues. Germline V lookup: CDR1 SGHRS, CDR2 YFSETQ. Deletions cut 3 bases from V and 1 base from J, with 10 bases between. CDR3 sequence: CASSSATNNYGYTF. DNA for the CDR3: TGCGCCAGCAGCTCCGCAACCAATAACTATGGCTACACCTTC.

The chain carries TRBV30 and TRBJ1-2; D may be TRBD1 (5 bases). The CDR3 spans 12 residues. CDR1 is GTSNPN and CDR2 is SVGIG in the germline V gene (reference sequence). The germline V and J ends were trimmed by 0 bases and 4 bases, with 6 bases remaining between them. CDR3 nucleotide sequence: TGTGCCTGGAGTGTGGGGCGCTATGGCTACACCTTC. Its protein product is CAWSVGRYGYTF.

The chain joins TRBV27 to TRBJ1-4; TRBD1 agrees at 11 bases. Germline CDR1 MNHEY, CDR2 SMNVEV (reference sequence). V was pared by 1 base and J by 8 bases, with 6 bases of the junction left unmatched. CDR3 length equals 16 residues. The DNA of the CDR3 is TGTGCCAGCAGTTTATTCCGGACAGGGGGCGTCGAAAAACTGTTTTTT. Amino acid sequence: CASSLFRTGGVEKLFF.

The rearrangement uses TRBV2 and TRBJ1-6; perhaps TRBD1 as D (6 bases). This CDR3 region has 15 residues. The V gene's germline CDR1 is SNHLY and CDR2 FYNNEI. The V end lost 8 bases, the J end lost 10 bases, and 21 bases lay between the germline ends. The CDR3 DNA reads as TGTGCCAGCCACGTTGGGGGGCCAGTAGTCTCACCCCTCCACTTT. Its protein product is CASHVGGPVVSPLHF.